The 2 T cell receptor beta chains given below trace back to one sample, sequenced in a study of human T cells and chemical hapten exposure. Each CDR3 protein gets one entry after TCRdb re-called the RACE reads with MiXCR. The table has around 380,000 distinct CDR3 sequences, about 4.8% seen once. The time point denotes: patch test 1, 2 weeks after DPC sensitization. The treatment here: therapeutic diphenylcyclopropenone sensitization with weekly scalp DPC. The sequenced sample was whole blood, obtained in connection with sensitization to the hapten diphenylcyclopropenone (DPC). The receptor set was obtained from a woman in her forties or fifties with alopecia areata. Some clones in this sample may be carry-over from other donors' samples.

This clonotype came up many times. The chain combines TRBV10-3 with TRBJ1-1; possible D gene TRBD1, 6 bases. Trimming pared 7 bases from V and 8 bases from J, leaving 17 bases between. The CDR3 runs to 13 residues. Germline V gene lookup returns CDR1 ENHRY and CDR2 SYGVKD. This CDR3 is CAITRQVSQEAFF. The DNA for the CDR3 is TGTGCCATCACGCGACAGGTTTCCCAAGAAGCTTTCTTT.

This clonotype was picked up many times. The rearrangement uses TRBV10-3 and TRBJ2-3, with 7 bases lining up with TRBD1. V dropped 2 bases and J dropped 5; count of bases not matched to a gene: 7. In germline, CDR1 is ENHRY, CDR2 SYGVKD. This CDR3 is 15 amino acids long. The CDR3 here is CAISELQGWQDTQYF. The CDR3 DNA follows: TGTGCCATCAGTGAGCTACAGGGGTGGCAAGATACGCAGTATTTT.